The 12 T cell receptor beta chains reported below all come from one sample, sequenced in a study of blood T cell repertoires in COVID-19. Profiling relied on immunoSEQ multiplex PCR, and the TCRdb table lists in-frame clones only, not all of them. The repertoire consists of about 280,000 clones, with approximately 86% occurring once and the leading ten covering about 9.8%. Sequences were obtained from peripheral blood. Source of these receptors: a man between 18 and 35 years old with active or convalescent COVID-19.

V is TRBV6-5 and J is TRBJ2-7, with TRBD1 matching over 7 bases. The CDR3 contains 14 residues. With V trimmed by 8 bases and J by 2 bases, 9 bases remained unmatched. Germline CDR1 is MNHEY and CDR2 is SVGAGI. CDR3 sequence reads: CASCLQGITYEQYF. CDR3 coding DNA: TGTGCCAGCTGTTTACAGGGGATCACCTACGAGCAGTACTTC.

V is TRBV19 and J is TRBJ1-1; D is undetermined. The CDR3 extends over 15 amino acids. CDR1 LNHDA and CDR2 SQIVND come from the germline V gene (reference sequence). Deletions cut 0 bases from V and 0 bases from J, with 8 bases between. Written as DNA, the CDR3 is TGTGCCAGTAGTATAGAGTCAGGTTTGAACACTGAAGCTTTCTTT. This codes for CASSIESGLNTEAFF.

This chain links TRBV10-3 with TRBJ1-2, with no clear D. In germline, CDR1 is ENHRY, CDR2 SYGVKD. The germline V and J ends were trimmed by 0 bases and 8 bases, with 13 bases remaining between them. This CDR3 contains 14 residues. In DNA form, the CDR3 reads TGTGCCATCAGTGAGTCGAGTAGTTTCCGCGGCTACACCTTC. It translates to CAISESSSFRGYTF.

This clone was seen a handful of times. The chain couples TRBV7-7 to TRBJ2-2; 12 nucleotides line up with TRBD2. Germline CDR1 is SSHAT and CDR2 is FNYEAQ (reference sequence). This CDR3 region has 18 residues. J gave up 0 bases and V 4 bases, and 6 bases lay outside the gene matches. The CDR3 region is CASSSGPSGGANTGELFF. CDR3 DNA sequence: TGTGCCAGCAGCTCCGGTCCTAGCGGGGGGGCGAACACCGGGGAGCTGTTTTTT.

This clone was counted a few times. CDR3 DNA: TGTGCCAGCAGCGACCCCAGCGGAGGATCCTACGAGCAGTACTTC. This gives the protein CASSDPSGGSYEQYF. V gene TRBV7-9 combines with J gene TRBJ2-7; the D gene is possibly TRBD2 (5 bases). CDR1 and CDR2 (germline): SEHNR, FQNEAQ (reference sequence). The germline V and J ends were trimmed by 5 bases and 1 base, with 15 bases remaining between them. CDR3 length equals 15 residues.

The rearrangement joins TRBV4-1 to TRBJ2-3; D gene ambiguous. Deletions cut 0 bases from V and 14 bases from J, with 21 bases between. The germline CDR1 and CDR2 sequences are MGHRA and YSYEKL. This CDR3 is built from 15 residues. The DNA for the CDR3 is TGCGCCAGCAGCCAAGATTTCCCGAGCCTAACGCCATGGTATTTT. It codes for CASSQDFPSLTPWYF.

The chain couples TRBV19 to TRBJ2-5; D is ambiguous. V was clipped by 4 bases and J by 0 bases, with 9 bases between them. The CDR3 extends over 14 amino acids. The germline V gene encodes CDR1 LNHDA and CDR2 SQIVND (reference sequence). The CDR3 DNA reads TGTGCCAGTAGTAGAACAGCAAACCAAGAGACCCAGTACTTC. Translation gives CASSRTANQETQYF.

The J gene is TRBJ2-4, the V gene TRBV6-6; 8 nucleotides line up with TRBD1. Germline values: CDR1 MNHNY, CDR2 SVGAGI (reference sequence). The CDR3 has 13 residues. V gave up 2 bases and J gave up 6 bases; unmatched junction bases: 0. The CDR3 is CASSYDRGNIQYF. CDR3 DNA: TGTGCCAGCAGTTACGACAGGGGAAACATTCAGTACTTC.

This clone showed up just a few times. The chain couples TRBV4-3 to TRBJ2-3, with TRBD2 matching over 11 bases. Germline assignment: CDR1 LGHNA and CDR2 YSLEER. The CDR3 runs to 15 residues. V was pared by 4 bases and J by 1 base, with 1 base of the junction left unmatched. This chain's CDR3 is CASSLLAGGTDTQYF. CDR3 coding DNA: TGCGCCAGCAGCCTACTAGCGGGGGGCACAGATACGCAGTATTTT.

The chain links TRBV10-3 to TRBJ2-7, with 9 bases matching TRBD1. Germline CDR1 and CDR2: ENHRY and SYGVKD. V trimming: 10 bases; J trimming: 4 bases; junction bases outside the gene matches: 5. The length of the CDR3 is 12 residues. Here the CDR3 DNA reads TGTGCCACCACTGACAGGGGGTACGAGCAGTACTTC. It is translated as CATTDRGYEQYF.

The chain combines TRBV24-1 with TRBJ1-3, with TRBD1 identical over 8 bases. The CDR3 runs to 17 residues. The germline V gene encodes CDR1 KGHDR and CDR2 SFDVKD. J lost 0 bases, V lost 4 bases, and 7 bases had no gene match. The CDR3 DNA sequence: TGTGCCACCAGTGAAAAAGGGACAGGATACTCTGGAAACACCATATATTTT. Translating gives CATSEKGTGYSGNTIYF.

V and J are TRBV7-9 and TRBJ1-1; possibly TRBD1 for D (5 bases). V lost 6 bases to trimming and J lost 2 bases, with 10 bases between them. The CDR3 extends over 13 amino acids. In germline, CDR1 is SEHNR, CDR2 FQNEAQ (reference sequence). The CDR3, as DNA: TGTGCCAGCAGTCCCGACAGTAACACTGAAGCTTTCTTT. Translated, it gives CASSPDSNTEAFF.